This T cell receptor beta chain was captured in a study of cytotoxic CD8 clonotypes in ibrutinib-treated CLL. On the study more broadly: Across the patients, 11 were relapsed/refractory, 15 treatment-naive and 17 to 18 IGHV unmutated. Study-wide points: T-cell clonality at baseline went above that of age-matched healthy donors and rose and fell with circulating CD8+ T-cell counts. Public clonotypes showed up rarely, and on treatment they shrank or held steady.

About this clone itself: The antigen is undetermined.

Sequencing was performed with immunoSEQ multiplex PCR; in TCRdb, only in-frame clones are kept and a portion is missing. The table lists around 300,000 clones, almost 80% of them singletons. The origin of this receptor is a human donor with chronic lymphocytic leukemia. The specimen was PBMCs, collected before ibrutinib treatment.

The CDR3 DNA is TGTGCCAGCAGCCCGCCGGGACAGACCTACGAGCAGTACTTC. Amino acid sequence: CASSPPGQTYEQYF. This chain joins TRBV5-6 and TRBJ2-7; 7 bases match TRBD1. V dropped 4 bases and J dropped 2; count of bases not matched to a gene: 6. Germline loops: CDR1 SGHDT, CDR2 YYEEEE. CDR3 length equals 14 residues.